This T cell receptor (beta chain) originates from a study of shared clonotypes between healthy human individuals. Assay execution took place at the deep level. Investigators spread the genomic DNA of each subset evenly over several immunoSEQ plates. Tens of thousands of T cell genomes, or around 290 ng DNA, went into replicate PCRs of unsorted PBMC. This table comes from immunoSEQ multiplex PCR, and its TCRdb copy is limited to in-frame clones, with some not included. The data contain fewer than 500,000 clones, 75% to 80% of them seen just once; the ten biggest clones take up around 12%. Samples left unsorted employed tens of millions of PBMCs for genomic DNA. Germline V gene sequence: CDR1 SGHVS, CDR2 FNYEAQ. The CDR3 covers 15 residues. The ends were cut back, 0 bases at V and 3 bases at J, with 12 bases in the middle.

The sequenced material came from PBMCs. The receptor comes from a woman aged 40 to 49 in good health. Some clones in this sample may be carry-over from other donors' samples. The chain recombines TRBV7-6 with TRBJ2-7, with D tentatively TRBD1 or TRBD2 (6 bases each). CDR3: CASSLAPGAIYEQYF. The CDR3 DNA reads as TGTGCCAGCAGCTTAGCCCCGGGGGCTATCTACGAGCAGTACTTC.